The rows below give T cell receptor beta chains drawn from one sample of a study of cytomegalovirus exposure and HLA in healthy donors. The data were produced by immunoSEQ multiplex PCR, yet TCRdb's version contains in-frame clones alone and is incomplete. Among 140,000 or so clones listed, about nine tenths were seen once. The sequencing input was PBMCs. Every receptor here comes from a woman in her 30s in good health and CMV-seropositive. Both conserved end residues are part of each CDR3. D genes are given only for firm matches. Size is omitted from some rows. Given values are once, few, many or a class for expanded clones.

v_gene: TRBV2; abundance: NA; d_gene: NA; j_gene: TRBJ1-2; CDR3nt: TGTGCCAGCAGAGCCCAATCCGGGACACTTTATGGCTACACCTTC; CDR3aa: CASRAQSGTLYGYTF
v_gene: TRBV5-6; abundance: NA; d_gene: NA; j_gene: TRBJ1-2; CDR3nt: TGTGCCAGCAGCTACTTTTATGAGAGCTACACCTTC; CDR3aa: CASSYFYESYTF
v_gene: TRBV7-6; abundance: few; d_gene: NA; j_gene: TRBJ1-2; CDR3nt: TGTGCCAGCAGCTTAGACTCAGGGGTTAGCTATGGCTACACCTTC; CDR3aa: CASSLDSGVSYGYTF
v_gene: TRBV11-2; abundance: NA; d_gene: NA; j_gene: TRBJ2-7; CDR3nt: TGTGCCAGCAGCTTAGCCTGGGCCGAGCAGTACTTC; CDR3aa: CASSLAWAEQYF
v_gene: TRBV29-1; abundance: NA; d_gene: NA; j_gene: TRBJ1-1; CDR3nt: TGCAGCGTTGGACTGACAGTGAACACTGAAGCTTTCTTT; CDR3aa: CSVGLTVNTEAFF
v_gene: TRBV9; abundance: NA; d_gene: TRBD2; j_gene: TRBJ2-3; CDR3nt: TGTGCCAGCAGCGTGACTAGCGCCACAGATACGCAGTATTTT; CDR3aa: CASSVTSATDTQYF
v_gene: TRBV6-1; abundance: NA; d_gene: NA; j_gene: TRBJ2-7; CDR3nt: TGTGCCAGCAGTAAGCCAAACTACGAGCAGTACTTC; CDR3aa: CASSKPNYEQYF
v_gene: TRBV10-3; abundance: NA; d_gene: TRBD1; j_gene: TRBJ1-6; CDR3nt: TGTGCCACCGGGACAGTATATGATTCACCCCTCCACTTT; CDR3aa: CATGTVYDSPLHF
v_gene: TRBV2; abundance: NA; d_gene: TRBD2; j_gene: TRBJ2-7; CDR3nt: TGTGCCGGAGGGACTAGCGGGAGAGCCTCCTACGAGCAGTACTTC; CDR3aa: CAGGTSGRASYEQYF
v_gene: TRBV7-9; abundance: NA; d_gene: TRBD2; j_gene: TRBJ2-2; CDR3nt: TGTGCCAGCAGCTTAGCCTCCGGGGGGAGGAGCGGGGAGCTGTTTTTT; CDR3aa: CASSLASGGRSGELFF
v_gene: TRBV15; abundance: NA; d_gene: TRBD1; j_gene: TRBJ1-5; CDR3nt: TGTGCCACCAGCCTAGACAGGGCTAGCAATCAGCCCCAGCATTTT; CDR3aa: CATSLDRASNQPQHF
v_gene: TRBV12-2; abundance: NA; d_gene: NA; j_gene: TRBJ2-1; CDR3nt: TGTGCAAGTCGCTTAGGCCTAGCGGGAGGCTGGAGCTCCTACAATGAGCAGTTCTTC; CDR3aa: CASRLGLAGGWSSYNEQFF
v_gene: TRBV6-5; abundance: NA; d_gene: TRBD1; j_gene: TRBJ2-1; CDR3nt: TGTGCCAGCAGTGGGACAGGGCGACACTACAATGAGCAGTTCTTC; CDR3aa: CASSGTGRHYNEQFF